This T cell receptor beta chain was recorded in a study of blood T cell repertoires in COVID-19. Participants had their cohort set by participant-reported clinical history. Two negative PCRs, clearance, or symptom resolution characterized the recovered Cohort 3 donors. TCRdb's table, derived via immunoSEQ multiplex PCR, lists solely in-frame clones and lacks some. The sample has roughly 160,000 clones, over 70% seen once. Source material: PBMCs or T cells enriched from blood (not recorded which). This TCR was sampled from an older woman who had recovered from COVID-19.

CDR3 sequence reads: CASRVSAKGEQYF. The CDR3 nucleotides are TGTGCCAGCAGGGTTAGCGCTAAGGGCGAGCAGTACTTC. The chain employs TRBV28 and TRBJ2-7; tentatively, D is TRBD2 (5 bases). The germline CDR1 and CDR2 sequences are MDHEN and SYDVKM. With 6 bases removed from V and 6 bases from J, the gap between germline ends came to 15 bases. The CDR3 runs 13 residues.